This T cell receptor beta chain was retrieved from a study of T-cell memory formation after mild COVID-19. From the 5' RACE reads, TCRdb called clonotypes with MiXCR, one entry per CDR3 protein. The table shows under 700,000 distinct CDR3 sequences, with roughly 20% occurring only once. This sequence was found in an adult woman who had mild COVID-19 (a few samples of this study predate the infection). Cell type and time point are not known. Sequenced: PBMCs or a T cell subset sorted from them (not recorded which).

Written as DNA, the CDR3 is TGTGCCAGCAGCTTAGGGGATAACTATGGCTACACCTTC. Protein sequence: CASSLGDNYGYTF. The J gene is TRBJ1-2, the V gene TRBV7-9; D remains unclear. CDR1 is SEHNR and CDR2 is FQNEAQ in the germline V gene (reference sequence). Trimming left V 1 base short and J 1 base short, with 4 bases between. The CDR3 is 13 amino acids.